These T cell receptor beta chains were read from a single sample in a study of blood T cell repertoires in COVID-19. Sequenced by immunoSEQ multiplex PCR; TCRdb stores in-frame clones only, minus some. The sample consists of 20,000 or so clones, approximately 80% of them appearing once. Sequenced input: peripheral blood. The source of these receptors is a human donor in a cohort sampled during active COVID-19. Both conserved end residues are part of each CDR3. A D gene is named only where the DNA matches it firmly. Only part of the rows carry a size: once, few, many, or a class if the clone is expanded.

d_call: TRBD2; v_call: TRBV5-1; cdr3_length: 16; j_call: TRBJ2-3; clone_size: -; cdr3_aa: CASSLGGLARTDTQYF; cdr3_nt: TGCGCCAGCAGCTTAGGCGGACTAGCCCGCACAGATACGCAGTATTTT
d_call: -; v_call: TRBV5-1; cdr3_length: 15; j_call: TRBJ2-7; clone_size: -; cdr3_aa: CASSSRDIQVYEQYF; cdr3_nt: TGCGCCAGCAGCTCACGGGACATCCAGGTGTACGAGCAGTACTTC
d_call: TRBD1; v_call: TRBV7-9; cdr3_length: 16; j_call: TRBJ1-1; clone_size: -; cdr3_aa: CASSFPLGGGNTEAFF; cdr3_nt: TGTGCCAGCAGCTTCCCACTAGGGGGCGGGAACACTGAAGCTTTCTTT
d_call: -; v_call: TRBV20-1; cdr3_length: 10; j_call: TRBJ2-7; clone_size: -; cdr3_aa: CSASVREQYF; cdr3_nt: TGCAGTGCTAGTGTCCGGGAACAGTACTTC
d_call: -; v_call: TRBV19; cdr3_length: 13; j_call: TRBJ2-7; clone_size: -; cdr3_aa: CASSKRGNGEQYF; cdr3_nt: TGTGCCAGTAGTAAGCGAGGGAACGGCGAGCAGTACTTC
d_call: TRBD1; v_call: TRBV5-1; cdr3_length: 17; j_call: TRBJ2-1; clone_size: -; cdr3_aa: CASSLGGLTGARNEQFF; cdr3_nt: TGCGCCAGCAGCTTGGGGGGCCTGACAGGGGCGAGGAATGAGCAGTTCTTC
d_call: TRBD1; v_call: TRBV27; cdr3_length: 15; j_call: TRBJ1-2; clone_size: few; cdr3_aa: CASTQQGAGVNGYTF; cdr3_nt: TGTGCCAGCACTCAGCAGGGGGCAGGGGTTAATGGCTACACCTTC
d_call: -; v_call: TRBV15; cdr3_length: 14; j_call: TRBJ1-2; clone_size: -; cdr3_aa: CATTKAGANYGYTF; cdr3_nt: TGTGCCACCACCAAGGCGGGTGCTAACTATGGCTACACCTTC
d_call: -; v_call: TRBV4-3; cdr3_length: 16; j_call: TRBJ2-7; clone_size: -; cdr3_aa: CASSQVSYRDSYEQYF; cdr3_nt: TGCGCCAGCAGCCAAGTCTCCTACAGGGACTCCTACGAGCAGTACTTC
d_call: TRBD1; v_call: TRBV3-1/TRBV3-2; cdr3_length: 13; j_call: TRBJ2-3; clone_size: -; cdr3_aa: CASSDRPTDTQYF; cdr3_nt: TGTGCCAGCTCGGACAGGCCCACAGATACGCAGTATTTT
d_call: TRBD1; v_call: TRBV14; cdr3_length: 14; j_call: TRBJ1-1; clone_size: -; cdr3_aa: CASSRDRGLAEAFF; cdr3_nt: TGTGCCAGCAGCAGAGACAGGGGGCTCGCTGAAGCTTTCTTT
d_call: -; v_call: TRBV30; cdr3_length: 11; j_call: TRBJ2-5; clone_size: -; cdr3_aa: CAWSLQETQYF; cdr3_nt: TGTGCCTGGAGTCTCCAAGAGACCCAGTACTTC
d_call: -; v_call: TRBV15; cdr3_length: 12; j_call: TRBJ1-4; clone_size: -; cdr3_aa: CATSRGAEKLFF; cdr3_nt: TGTGCCACCAGCAGAGGGGCCGAAAAACTGTTTTTT
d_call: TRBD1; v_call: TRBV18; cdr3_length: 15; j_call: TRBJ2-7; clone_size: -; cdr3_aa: CASSPPSGQGYEQYF; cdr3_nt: TGTGCCAGCTCACCACCGTCTGGACAGGGCTACGAGCAGTACTTC
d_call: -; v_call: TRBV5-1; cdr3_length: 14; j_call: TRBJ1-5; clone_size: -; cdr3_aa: CASSYGGGNQPQHF; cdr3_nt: TGCGCCAGCAGCTATGGAGGGGGCAATCAGCCCCAGCATTTT
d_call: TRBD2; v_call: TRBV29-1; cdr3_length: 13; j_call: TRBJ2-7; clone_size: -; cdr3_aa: CSIRTSGTYEQYF; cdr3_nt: TGCAGCATAAGGACTAGCGGGACCTACGAGCAGTACTTC
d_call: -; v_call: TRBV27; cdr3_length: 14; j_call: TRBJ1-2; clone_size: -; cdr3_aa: CASSRWGGNYGYTF; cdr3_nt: TGTGCCAGCAGTCGATGGGGGGGCAACTATGGCTACACCTTC
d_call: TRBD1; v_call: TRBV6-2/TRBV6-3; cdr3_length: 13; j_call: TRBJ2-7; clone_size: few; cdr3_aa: CASSSRGRYEQYF; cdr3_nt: TGTGCCAGCAGTTCCAGGGGGCGATACGAGCAGTACTTC
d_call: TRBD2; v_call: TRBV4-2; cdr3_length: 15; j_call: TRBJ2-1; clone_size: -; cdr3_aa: CASSQETSGRGEQFF; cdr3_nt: TGTGCCAGCAGCCAAGAGACTAGCGGGAGGGGTGAGCAGTTCTTC
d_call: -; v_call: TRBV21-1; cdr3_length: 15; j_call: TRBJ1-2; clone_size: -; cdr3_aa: CASSTTGNTDYGYTF; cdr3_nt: TGTGCCAGCAGCACGACAGGGAATACCGACTATGGCTACACCTTC
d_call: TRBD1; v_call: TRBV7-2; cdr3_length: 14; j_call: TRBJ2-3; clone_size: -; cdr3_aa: CASTRDRSTDTQYF; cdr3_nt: TGTGCCAGCACACGGGACAGATCCACAGATACGCAGTATTTT
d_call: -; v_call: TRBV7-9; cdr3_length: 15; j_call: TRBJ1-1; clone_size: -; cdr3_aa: CASSRHGALGTEAFF; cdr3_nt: TGTGCCAGCAGCCGCCATGGGGCCCTAGGCACTGAAGCTTTCTTT